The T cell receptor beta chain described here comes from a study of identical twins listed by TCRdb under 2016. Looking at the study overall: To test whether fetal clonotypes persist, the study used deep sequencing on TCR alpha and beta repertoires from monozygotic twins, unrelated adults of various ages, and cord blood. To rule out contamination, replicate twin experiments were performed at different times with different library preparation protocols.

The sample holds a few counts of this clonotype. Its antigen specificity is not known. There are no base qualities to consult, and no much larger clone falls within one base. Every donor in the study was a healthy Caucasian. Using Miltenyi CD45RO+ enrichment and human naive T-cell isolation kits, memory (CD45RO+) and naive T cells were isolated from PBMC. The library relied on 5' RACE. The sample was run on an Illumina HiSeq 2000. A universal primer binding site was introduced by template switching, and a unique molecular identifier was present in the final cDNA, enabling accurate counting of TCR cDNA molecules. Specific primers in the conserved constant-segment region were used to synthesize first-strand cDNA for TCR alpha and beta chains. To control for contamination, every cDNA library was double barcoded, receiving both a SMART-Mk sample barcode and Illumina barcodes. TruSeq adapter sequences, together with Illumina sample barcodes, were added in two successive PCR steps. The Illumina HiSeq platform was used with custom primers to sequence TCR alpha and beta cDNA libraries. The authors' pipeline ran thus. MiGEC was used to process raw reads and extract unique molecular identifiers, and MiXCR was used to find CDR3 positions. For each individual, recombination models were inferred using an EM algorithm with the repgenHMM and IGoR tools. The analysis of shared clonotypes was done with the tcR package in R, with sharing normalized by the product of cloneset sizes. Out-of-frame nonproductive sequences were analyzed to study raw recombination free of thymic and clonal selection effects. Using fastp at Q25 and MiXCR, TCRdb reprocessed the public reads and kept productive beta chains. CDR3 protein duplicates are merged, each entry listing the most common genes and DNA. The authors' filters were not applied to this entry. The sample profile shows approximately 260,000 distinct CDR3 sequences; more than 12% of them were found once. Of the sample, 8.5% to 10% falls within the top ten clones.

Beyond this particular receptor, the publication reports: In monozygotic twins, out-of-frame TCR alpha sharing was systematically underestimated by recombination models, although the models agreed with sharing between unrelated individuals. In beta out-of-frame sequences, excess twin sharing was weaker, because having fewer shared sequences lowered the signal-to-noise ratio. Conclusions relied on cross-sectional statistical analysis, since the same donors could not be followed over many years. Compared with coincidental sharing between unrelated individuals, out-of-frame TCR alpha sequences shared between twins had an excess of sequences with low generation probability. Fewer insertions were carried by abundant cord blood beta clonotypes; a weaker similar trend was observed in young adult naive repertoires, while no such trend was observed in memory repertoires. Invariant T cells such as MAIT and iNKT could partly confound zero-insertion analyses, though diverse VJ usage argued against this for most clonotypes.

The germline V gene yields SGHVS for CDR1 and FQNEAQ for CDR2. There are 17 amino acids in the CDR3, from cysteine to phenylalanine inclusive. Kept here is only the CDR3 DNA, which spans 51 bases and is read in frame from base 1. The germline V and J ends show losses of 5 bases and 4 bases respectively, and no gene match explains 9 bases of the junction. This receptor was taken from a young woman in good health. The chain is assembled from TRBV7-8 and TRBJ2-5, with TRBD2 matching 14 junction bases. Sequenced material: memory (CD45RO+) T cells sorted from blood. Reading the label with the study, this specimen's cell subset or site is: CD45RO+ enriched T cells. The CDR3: CASSHYGLAGGGETQYF. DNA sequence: TGTGCCAGCAGCCATTACGGACTAGCGGGGGGAGGAGAGACCCAGTACTTC.